Presented here are 28 T cell receptor beta chains from one specimen sequenced in a study of OX40 agonist ivuxolimab in advanced cancers. Library creation used the immunoSEQ multiplex PCR assay. TCRdb obtained this table from immuneACCESS and retained in-frame rearrangements with V and J assigned. These tables miss some clones; where compared with another copy, unresolved V genes account for less than half of the shortfall, and the remainder is unexplained. The table for this sample lists approximately 66,000 clones; around four fifths of them were counted only once. Jointly, the top ten make up 3.4% of the sample. The specimen was CD4+ or CD8+ T cells sorted from blood, collected in a trial of the OX40 agonist ivuxolimab. These receptors were obtained from an adult with an advanced solid tumor such as melanoma, head and neck, liver or kidney cancer.

The chain combines TRBV27 with TRBJ1-2; 9 bases map to TRBD1. CDR1 MNHEY and CDR2 SMNVEV come from the germline V gene (reference sequence). V lost 6 bases, J lost 4 bases, and 6 bases stayed unmatched. The CDR3 is made up of 14 amino acids. CDR3 sequence (DNA): TGTGCCAGCAGAGGGACAGGGTTAGGCTATGGCTACACCTTC. This gives the protein CASRGTGLGYGYTF.

This clone was seen only a few times. The V gene is TRBV7-9, the J gene TRBJ2-2; 10 bases are a match to TRBD2. Trimming took 1 base from V and 7 from J; bases not matched to a gene: 12. Germline CDR1 SEHNR, CDR2 FQNEAQ (reference sequence). The CDR3 totals 18 residues. The CDR3 spells CASSLVSTQRGGHGELFF. CDR3 DNA sequence: TGTGCCAGCAGCTTAGTTTCTACCCAGCGGGGGGGCCACGGGGAGCTGTTTTTT.

The chain recombines TRBV6-1 with TRBJ1-2, with a tentative D call TRBD1 (5 bases). The CDR3 spans 12 residues. V lost 8 bases to trimming and J lost 6 bases, with 13 bases between them. CDR1 and CDR2 from the germline V gene are MNHNS and SASEGT. DNA of the CDR3: TGTGCCAGCCTACCGACAGTCGATGGCTACACCTTC. Its protein is CASLPTVDGYTF.

This chain connects TRBV5-1 to TRBJ2-3; unclear D gene. V lost 7 bases and J 0 bases, leaving 6 bases between the germline ends. CDR1 and CDR2 from the germline V gene are SGHRS and YFSETQ. The CDR3 has 12 amino acids. For the CDR3, the DNA is TGCGCCAGCGCCGCCAGCACAGATACGCAGTATTTT. Amino acids: CASAASTDTQYF.

Details on this clone: With a much larger clone just one base away, this may be a read error. The chain links TRBV11-1 to TRBJ2-7; D unclear. V was trimmed by 5 bases and J by 0 bases, leaving 5 bases between them. Germline CDR1 reads SGHAT; CDR2 reads FQDESV (reference sequence). This CDR3 contains 12 residues. The CDR3 region is CASSLSSYEQYF. CDR3 bases: TGTGCCAGCAGCCTGAGCTCCTACGAGCAGTACTTC.

This clone was seen a few times. This chain joins TRBV6-5 and TRBJ1-1; 7 nucleotides match TRBD1. The CDR3 sequence is 11 residues long. The V gene end was trimmed by 6 bases and the J gene end by 11 bases; junction bases not matched to a gene: 6. The germline V gene encodes CDR1 MNHEY and CDR2 SVGAGI. The CDR3 DNA follows: TGTGCCAGCAGCAGACAGGGACGGGCTTTCTTT. It is translated as CASSRQGRAFF.

The V call is TRBV6-5, the J call TRBJ2-7; D possibly corresponds to TRBD2 (6 bases). Trimming pared 2 bases from V and 4 bases from J, leaving 15 bases between. This CDR3 comprises 15 residues. The germline gives CDR1 MNHEY, CDR2 SVGAGI. CDR3 amino acids: CASSYGGSGEYEQYF. The CDR3, as DNA: TGTGCCAGCAGTTACGGGGGGTCGGGAGAATACGAGCAGTACTTC.

The CDR3 protein is CASTEGAFGEQYF. The CDR3 bases are TGTGCCAGCACCGAAGGAGCTTTCGGGGAGCAGTACTTC. The chain couples TRBV6-5 to TRBJ2-7; D ambiguous. This CDR3 contains 13 residues. The germline V and J ends were trimmed by 7 bases and 7 bases, with 17 bases remaining between them. Germline V gene lookup returns CDR1 MNHEY and CDR2 SVGAGI.

V usage is TRBV7-2 and J usage is TRBJ2-4; maybe TRBD1 (5 bases). Germline V gives CDR1 SGHTA, CDR2 FQGNSA. The CDR3 covers 13 residues. The V end was cut by 8 bases, the J end by 0 bases, with 8 bases between. In DNA, the CDR3 is TGTGCCAGCGAAGGGGAAGCCAAAAACATTCAGTACTTC. Protein product: CASEGEAKNIQYF.

The gene calls are TRBV2 and TRBJ1-2; weak D call: TRBD1 (5 bases). The germline CDR1 and CDR2 sequences are SNHLY and FYNNEI. This CDR3 spans 13 amino acids. V lost 8 bases to trimming and J lost 11 bases, with 21 bases between them. The CDR3 region has the DNA TGTGCCAGCCAGAGGGACCGCGGAATAGGTTACACCTTC. Translation: CASQRDRGIGYTF.

The genes are TRBV5-4 and TRBJ1-6; D call uncertain. Trimming left V 0 bases short and J 7 bases short, with 11 bases between. Germline lookup yields CDR1 SGHNT and CDR2 YYREEE (reference sequence). The CDR3 is 15 residues long. The CDR3 DNA follows: TGTGCCAGCAGCTTGGCCTTAGGGTCGAATTCACCCCTCCACTTT. Translation: CASSLALGSNSPLHF.

The chain employs TRBV2 and TRBJ1-1, with D possibly TRBD1 on 5 matching bases. The CDR3 covers 14 residues. The germline V gene encodes CDR1 SNHLY and CDR2 FYNNEI. The V end was cut by 10 bases, the J end by 3 bases, with 18 bases between. CDR3 loop: CATRAGEWDTEAFF. CDR3 DNA sequence: TGTGCCACCCGGGCGGGGGAATGGGACACTGAAGCTTTCTTT.

J is TRBJ2-7 and V is TRBV5-6; D gene unclear. Trimming shortened V by 1 base and J by 0 bases, and 5 bases separated the two germline ends. CDR3 length: 13 amino acids. Germline V gives CDR1 SGHDT, CDR2 YYEEEE. CDR3 sequence reads: CASSLRDSYEQYF. CDR3 bases: TGTGCCAGCAGCTTGAGGGACTCCTACGAGCAGTACTTC.

The CDR3 nucleotides are TGCGCCAGCAGCCGCGGACAGGGTCTCTACGAGCAGTACTTC. It yields the protein CASSRGQGLYEQYF. The rearrangement joins TRBV5-1 to TRBJ2-7; 8 bases align to TRBD1. CDR3 length: 14 residues. J lost 3 bases, V lost 4 bases, and 6 bases had no gene match. CDR1 and CDR2 from the germline V gene are SGHRS and YFSETQ.

V is TRBV4-3 and J is TRBJ1-6; a weak D match, TRBD1 (5 bases). This CDR3 is built from 15 residues. Between the trimmed V and J ends, which lost 0 bases and 9 bases, there was a span of 12 bases. In germline, CDR1 is LGHNA, CDR2 YSLEER. CDR3 bases: TGCGCCAGCAGCCAAGATCAGGGTTCAGGTTCACCCCTCCACTTT. Translated, it gives CASSQDQGSGSPLHF.

This chain uses TRBV7-6 with TRBJ2-3; D may be TRBD2 (6 bases). The CDR3 spans 14 residues. Germline-derived CDR1 and CDR2 are SGHVS and FNYEAQ. Trimming removed 3 bases at V and 11 bases at J, with 18 bases between. The CDR3 DNA reads as TGTGCCAGCAGCTTCGGTGGGACTCAGGGATTGCAGTATTTT. It translates to CASSFGGTQGLQYF.

This clone was observed a single time. The V call is TRBV7-3, the J call TRBJ1-5, with 7 bases identical to TRBD1. The CDR3 totals 20 residues. The V gene end was trimmed by 0 bases and the J gene end by 1 base; junction bases not matched to a gene: 15. Per germline, CDR1 SGHTA and CDR2 FQGTGA. The CDR3 loop reads CASSLTTGQVRGPSNQPQHF. CDR3 nucleotides: TGTGCCAGCAGCTTAACTACTGGACAGGTCAGGGGACCCAGCAATCAGCCCCAGCATTTT.

This clone appeared a single time. This chain links TRBV11-1 with TRBJ2-2; TRBD2 matches at 10 bases. The CDR3 is made up of 14 amino acids. Germline-derived CDR1 and CDR2 are SGHAT and FQDESV (reference sequence). V lost 5 bases and J lost 7; bases outside the gene matches: 4. The CDR3, as DNA: TGTGCCAGCAGCGCCAGCGGGGGGGACGGGGAGCTGTTTTTT. It yields the protein CASSASGGDGELFF.

The rearrangement uses TRBV2 and TRBJ2-1, with 8 nucleotides matching TRBD1. Trimming cost V 6 bases and J 8 bases; bases outside gene matches: 6. This CDR3 has 13 amino acids. The V gene's germline CDR1 is SNHLY and CDR2 FYNNEI. The CDR3, as DNA: TGTGCCAGCAGGGCGGACAGGGTCGATGAGCAGTTCTTC. Translation gives CASRADRVDEQFF.

The chain carries TRBV28 and TRBJ1-1, with D unclear. Trimming pared 6 bases from V and 1 base from J, leaving 15 bases between. This CDR3 has 15 residues. CDR1 is MDHEN, CDR2 SYDVKM, per germline. CDR3 protein: CASSSPQTANTEAFF. The CDR3 DNA sequence: TGTGCCAGCAGCTCCCCTCAGACGGCGAACACTGAAGCTTTCTTT.

This clone has just one count. The chain recombines TRBV6-6 with TRBJ1-5; 11 positions agree with TRBD1. The CDR3 length is 16 residues. The V gene end was trimmed by 5 bases and the J gene end by 4 bases; junction bases not matched to a gene: 7. Germline CDR1 reads MNHNY; CDR2 reads SVGAGI (reference sequence). The CDR3 protein is CASSTGQGAWNQPQHF. Here the CDR3 DNA reads TGTGCCAGCAGTACAGGACAGGGGGCTTGGAATCAGCCCCAGCATTTT.

This clone has more than one count but fewer than ten. The chain is built from TRBV28 and TRBJ1-5; D remains ambiguous. Germline V gene sequence: CDR1 MDHEN, CDR2 SYDVKM. The V gene lost 6 bases and the J gene lost 3 bases, with 9 bases spanning the gap. The CDR3 extends over 13 amino acids. The CDR3 coding sequence is TGTGCCAGCAGGGTGCAGAACAATCAGCCCCAGCATTTT. It specifies CASRVQNNQPQHF.

The rearrangement joins TRBV29-1 to TRBJ2-3; D is undetermined. Looked up from germline, CDR1 is SQVTM and CDR2 is ANQGSEA. The CDR3 covers 14 residues. V was clipped by 7 bases and J by 2 bases, with 16 bases between them. DNA for the CDR3: TGCAGCGCAATACTTGACAAGCACACAGATACGCAGTATTTT. It is translated as CSAILDKHTDTQYF.

This chain connects TRBV15 to TRBJ1-2; 8 nucleotides agree with TRBD1. V dropped 2 bases and J dropped 4; count of bases not matched to a gene: 0. Germline V gives CDR1 LNHNV, CDR2 YYDKDF (reference sequence). The CDR3 length is 13 residues. The CDR3 is CATSRQGAYGYTF. The CDR3 DNA reads TGTGCCACCAGCAGACAGGGGGCCTATGGCTACACCTTC.

The genes are TRBV5-1 and TRBJ1-2, with 7 nucleotides matching TRBD1. The CDR3 covers 14 residues. J gave up 0 bases and V 5 bases, and 4 bases lay outside the gene matches. Per germline, CDR1 SGHRS and CDR2 YFSETQ. CDR3 sequence (DNA): TGCGCCAGCAGTCGGGACAGAGCTAACTATGGCTACACCTTC. Its protein product is CASSRDRANYGYTF.

In its sample, this clone was seen a few times. This chain joins TRBV7-9 and TRBJ1-2, with D maybe TRBD1 (6 bases). Germline V CDR1 and CDR2: SEHNR, FQNEAQ (reference sequence). The CDR3 spans 15 residues. The V end lost 3 bases, the J end lost 10 bases, and 21 bases lay between the germline ends. CDR3 residues: CASSFLIGQSTDYTF. The CDR3 DNA reads TGTGCCAGCAGCTTTTTAATAGGACAGTCGACGGACTACACCTTC. Combining the CDR3 with reference TRBV7-9 and TRBJ1-2 gives the whole variable domain DTGVSQNPRHKITKRGQNVTFRCDPISEHNRLYWYRQTLGQGPEFLTYFQNEAQLEKSRLLSDRFSAERPKGSFSTLEIQRTEQGDSAMYLCASSFLIGQSTDYTFGSGTRLTVV.

This clone is a singleton in its sample. The chain recombines TRBV28 with TRBJ2-2; D call uncertain. V lost 2 bases to trimming and J lost 4 bases, with 11 bases between them. Germline lookup yields CDR1 MDHEN and CDR2 SYDVKM. CDR3 size: 15 residues. CDR3 coding DNA: TGTGCCAGCAGTTTAGGATCAGTAAGCACCGGGGAGCTGTTTTTT. It is translated as CASSLGSVSTGELFF.

The CDR3 sequence is CASSLLAGGPTGELFF. CDR3 nucleotide sequence: TGTGCCAGCAGTCTACTAGCGGGGGGACCCACCGGGGAGCTGTTTTTT. This chain joins TRBV4-2 and TRBJ2-2, with TRBD2 matching 12 bases. The CDR3 length is 16 residues. Germline V gene data show CDR1 as LGHNA and CDR2 as YNFKEQ. With V trimmed by 6 bases and J by 4 bases, 6 bases remained unmatched.